This TCR beta chain appears in the sequencing data of a study of shared clonotypes between healthy human individuals. The CDR3 is 12 amino acids. Germline V lookup: CDR1 SGHDN, CDR2 FVKESK. V was shortened by 5 bases and J by 8 bases, with 9 bases between the two germline ends. The sample holds a few counts of this clone. Sequenced by immunoSEQ multiplex PCR; TCRdb stores in-frame clones only, minus some. The sample holds hundreds of thousands of clones, around four fifths seen once. The chain uses TRBV14 and TRBJ1-4; tentatively, D is TRBD1 (5 bases). What was sequenced was memory CD4+ T cells sorted from blood. The subset was: CD45RA-negative fraction. This receptor was identified in a woman in her twenties or thirties in good health. The CDR3 is CASSGGREKLFF. The CDR3 nucleotides read TGTGCCAGCAGCGGGGGAAGGGAAAAACTGTTTTTT.